This passage covers 32 T cell receptor beta chains from one sample sequenced in a study of OX40 agonist ivuxolimab in advanced cancers. Sequenced by immunoSEQ multiplex PCR; TCRdb stores in-frame clones only, minus some. The sample carries around 75,000 clones, about 91% recorded once. The starting material was CD4+ or CD8+ T cells sorted from blood, obtained in a trial of the OX40 agonist ivuxolimab. Receptor source: an adult with an advanced solid tumor such as melanoma, head and neck, liver or kidney cancer.

The chain employs TRBV7-9 and TRBJ2-7; 8 bases are a match to TRBD1. The V segment lost 5 bases and the J segment 3 bases; nucleotides outside the gene matches: 3. The CDR3 length is 13 residues. Germline V gene sequence: CDR1 SEHNR, CDR2 FQNEAQ (reference sequence). The DNA for the CDR3 is TGTGCCAGCAGCAGGACAGGGTTCTACGAGCAGTACTTC. This translates into CASSRTGFYEQYF.

The V gene is TRBV27, the J gene TRBJ1-1, with 8 bases identical to TRBD1. This CDR3 is built from 16 residues. CDR1 MNHEY and CDR2 SMNVEV come from the germline V gene (reference sequence). The ends lost 5 bases at V and 5 bases at J; junction bases unmatched: 13. CDR3 nucleotides: TGTGCCAGCAGTCCCTCAGCGGGGACAGGAAGAACTGAAGCTTTCTTT. Translation gives CASSPSAGTGRTEAFF.

V is TRBV5-1 and J is TRBJ1-2, with D tentatively TRBD1 (5 bases). Germline V gene data show CDR1 as SGHRS and CDR2 as YFSETQ. The CDR3 runs 18 residues. Trimming removed 0 bases from V and 1 base from J, with 19 bases in between. CDR3 in DNA: TGCGCCAGCAGCTTGGAGATAGGGCGGGATAGGGGTAACTATGGCTACACCTTC. Its protein is CASSLEIGRDRGNYGYTF. Full variable domain (outside the CDR3, taken from reference TRBV5-1 and TRBJ1-2): KAGVTQTPRYLIKTRGQQVTLSCSPISGHRSVSWYQQTPGQGLQFLFEYFSETQRNKGNFPGRFSGRQFSNSRSEMNVSTLELGDSALYLCASSLEIGRDRGNYGYTFGSGTRLTVV.

This chain uses TRBV7-9 with TRBJ2-2; 9 bases map to TRBD2. The CDR3 sequence is 14 residues long. Germline lookup yields CDR1 SEHNR and CDR2 FQNEAQ (reference sequence). Trimming removed 7 bases from V and 5 bases from J; junction bases left unmatched: 5. In nucleotides, the CDR3 is TGTGCCAGCATGGTAGCGGGGGATACCGGGGAGCTGTTTTTT. This gives the protein CASMVAGDTGELFF.

The chain joins TRBV19 to TRBJ2-1; TRBD2 matches 7 bases. V shed 3 bases and J 2 bases; nucleotides not matched to a gene: 7. The germline V gene has CDR1 LNHDA and CDR2 SQIVND (reference sequence). This CDR3 is built from 16 residues. The CDR3 DNA sequence: TGTGCCAGTAGTATTCCCGGGGCGGGAGCCTACAATGAGCAGTTCTTC. Amino acids: CASSIPGAGAYNEQFF.

This clone was seen more than once but under ten times. The CDR3 sequence is CASSVSPGGTDTQYF. In DNA form, the CDR3 reads TGTGCCAGCAGCGTAAGTCCGGGTGGCACAGATACGCAGTATTTT. This chain connects TRBV9 to TRBJ2-3; D is ambiguous. The CDR3 covers 15 residues. Germline loops: CDR1 SGDLS, CDR2 YYNGEE. V dropped 1 base and J dropped 1 base, with 10 bases sitting between them.

V usage is TRBV30 and J usage is TRBJ1-5, with 8 bases identical to TRBD1. Germline lookup yields CDR1 GTSNPN and CDR2 SVGIG (reference sequence). This CDR3 comprises 15 residues. The V segment lost 4 bases and the J segment 0 bases; nucleotides outside the gene matches: 5. CDR3 nucleotides: TGTGCCTGGAATGGACAGGGATATAGCAATCAGCCCCAGCATTTT. It specifies CAWNGQGYSNQPQHF.

This chain joins TRBV19 and TRBJ2-7; TRBD1 agrees at 7 bases. Germline V CDR1 and CDR2: LNHDA, SQIVND (reference sequence). The V and J ends lost 6 bases and 4 bases, in that order; junction bases with no gene match: 6. This CDR3 comprises 13 residues. CDR3 in amino acids: CASSIGTEYEQYF. The DNA for the CDR3 is TGTGCCAGTAGCATCGGGACAGAGTACGAGCAGTACTTC.

The CDR3 loop reads CASSTDTQETQYF. CDR3 bases: TGTGCCAGCAGTACCGACACCCAAGAGACCCAGTACTTC. The V gene is TRBV28, the J gene TRBJ2-5, with D hard to call. Germline V gene sequence: CDR1 MDHEN, CDR2 SYDVKM. The germline V and J ends were trimmed by 5 bases and 1 base, with 8 bases remaining between them. This CDR3 is 13 amino acids long.

J is TRBJ2-6 and V is TRBV28; D uncertain. The V gene lost 4 bases and the J gene lost 0 bases, with 7 bases spanning the gap. The CDR3 sequence is 15 residues long. Per germline, CDR1 MDHEN and CDR2 SYDVKM. CDR3 coding DNA: TGTGCCAGCAGTTATACAACCTCTGGGGCCAACGTCCTGACTTTC. Protein product: CASSYTTSGANVLTF.

J is TRBJ2-4 and V is TRBV7-3; 10 bases are a match to TRBD1. The CDR3 has 14 residues. CDR1 and CDR2 (germline): SGHTA, FQGTGA. Germline trimming cut 5 bases from V and 8 bases from J; bases unmatched to any gene: 6. This chain's CDR3 is CASSDRGLYDIQYF. The CDR3 nucleotides are TGTGCCAGCAGCGACAGGGGGCTGTATGACATTCAGTACTTC. Combining the CDR3 with reference TRBV7-3 and TRBJ2-4 gives the whole variable domain GAGVSQTPSNKVTEKGKYVELRCDPISGHTALYWYRQSLGQGPEFLIYFQGTGAADDSGLPNDRFFAVRPEGSVSTLKIQRTERGDSAVYLCASSDRGLYDIQYFGAGTRLSVL.

This chain links TRBV27 with TRBJ1-1; TRBD1 aligns across 7 bases. The germline V gene has CDR1 MNHEY and CDR2 SMNVEV (reference sequence). V lost 2 bases and J lost 1; bases outside the gene matches: 13. The CDR3 length is 18 residues. The CDR3 DNA reads TGTGCCAGCAGTTTAAAGTCGGTTACAGGGGCAAAGAACACTGAAGCTTTCTTT. Translating gives CASSLKSVTGAKNTEAFF.

This clone was detected once. The V gene is TRBV29-1, the J gene TRBJ2-5; 7 positions match TRBD1. This CDR3 comprises 12 residues. The J segment lost 3 bases and the V segment lost 6 bases, leaving 4 bases of the junction unmatched. Germline V gene lookup returns CDR1 SQVTM and CDR2 ANQGSEA. The CDR3 DNA sequence: TGCAGCGTCGCCACAGGGGAAGAGACCCAGTACTTC. This codes for CSVATGEETQYF.

The chain has TRBV5-4 and TRBJ2-7; D might be TRBD2 (5 bases). Germline assignment: CDR1 SGHNT and CDR2 YYREEE (reference sequence). Trimming left V 2 bases short and J 4 bases short, with 10 bases between. This CDR3 is 13 amino acids long. The CDR3, as DNA: TGTGCCAGCAGCTTACGGGATCCTTACGAGCAGTACTTC. It yields the protein CASSLRDPYEQYF.

The chain uses TRBV5-1 and TRBJ2-7, with 8 positions matching TRBD2. The germline V gene encodes CDR1 SGHRS and CDR2 YFSETQ. This CDR3 region has 18 residues. The junction had 15 bases not matched to a gene; V was cut back by 4 bases and J by 0 bases. This CDR3 reads CASSKRPLEAGGSYEQYF. The CDR3, as DNA: TGCGCCAGCAGCAAAAGACCCCTCGAGGCGGGAGGCTCCTACGAGCAGTACTTC.

The chain uses TRBV6-1 and TRBJ1-2; possibly TRBD1 for D (6 bases). V was trimmed by 0 bases and J by 8 bases, leaving 16 bases between them. Germline loops: CDR1 MNHNS, CDR2 SASEGT. CDR3 length: 15 residues. The CDR3 spells CASSEASRGIYGYTF. The CDR3 coding sequence is TGTGCCAGCAGTGAAGCCTCGAGGGGGATTTACGGCTACACCTTC.

J is TRBJ2-6 and V is TRBV28, with D possibly being TRBD1 (5 bases). With 3 bases removed from V and 0 bases from J, the gap between germline ends came to 9 bases. The germline V gene has CDR1 MDHEN and CDR2 SYDVKM. The CDR3 has 16 residues. The CDR3 region is CASSFGRASGANVLTF. CDR3 nucleotides: TGTGCCAGCAGTTTCGGCAGGGCCTCTGGGGCCAACGTCCTGACTTTC.

This chain joins TRBV7-2 and TRBJ2-1; D gene ambiguous. Trimming took off 10 bases at V and 5 bases at J, with 15 bases between the two ends. Germline V gives CDR1 SGHTA, CDR2 FQGNSA. The length of the CDR3 is 13 residues. The CDR3, as DNA: TGTGCCACCCAGCTCCCGACCCACAATGAGCAGTTCTTC. It is translated as CATQLPTHNEQFF.

The table lists this clone with a few counts. The chain is built from TRBV4-2 and TRBJ1-5; D gene ambiguous. Per germline, CDR1 LGHNA and CDR2 YNFKEQ. The V end lost 1 base, the J end lost 7 bases, and 8 bases lay between the germline ends. The CDR3 is made up of 13 amino acids. DNA of the CDR3: TGTGCCAGCAGCCAAGGGTTCGGCCAGCCCCAGCATTTT. Translating gives CASSQGFGQPQHF.

The rearrangement links TRBV18 to TRBJ2-1; 11 bases match TRBD2. The CDR3 spans 16 residues. The germline V gene encodes CDR1 KGHSH and CDR2 LQKENI. Germline trimming cut 3 bases from V and 7 bases from J; bases unmatched to any gene: 8. The CDR3 sequence: CASSPPSGGFGNEQFF. The CDR3 nucleotides read TGTGCCAGCTCACCTCCTAGCGGGGGGTTCGGTAATGAGCAGTTCTTC. Filled out from reference TRBV18 and TRBJ2-1, the complete variable domain reads NAGVMQNPRHLVRRRGQEARLRCSPMKGHSHVYWYRQLPEEGLKFMVYLQKENIIDESGMPKERFSAEFPKEGPSILRIQQVVRGDSAAYFCASSPPSGGFGNEQFFGPGTRLTVL.

This chain's CDR3 is CASSLGGQNYGYTF. The CDR3 nucleotides are TGCGCCAGCAGCTTGGGGGGACAGAACTATGGCTACACCTTC. The chain joins TRBV5-1 to TRBJ1-2; 7 nucleotides agree with TRBD1. The CDR3 runs 14 residues. V lost 0 bases, J lost 2 bases, and 1 base stayed unmatched. Per germline, CDR1 SGHRS and CDR2 YFSETQ.

This sequence joins TRBV6-1 and TRBJ2-3; D is unclear. The V end lost 6 bases, the J end lost 0 bases, and 13 bases lay between the germline ends. Per the germline V gene, CDR1 is MNHNS and CDR2 is SASEGT. This CDR3 is built from 15 residues. Here the CDR3 DNA reads TGTGCCAGCAGCACGCCTCCCGGGAGCACAGATACGCAGTATTTT. Translated: CASSTPPGSTDTQYF.

The genes are TRBV6-1 and TRBJ2-1, with TRBD2 matching 12 bases. Germline V CDR1 and CDR2: MNHNS, SASEGT. The trim removed 4 bases at V and 13 bases at J, leaving 8 bases unmatched. The CDR3 loop spans 14 amino acids. The DNA of the CDR3 is TGTGCCAGCAGTGGGGAAGGACTAGCGGGGACCCAGTTCTTC. Translation: CASSGEGLAGTQFF.

This chain joins TRBV10-3 and TRBJ2-3; D unclear. V was pared by 3 bases and J by 1 base, with 5 bases between. This CDR3 has 13 amino acids. Germline V gene lookup returns CDR1 ENHRY and CDR2 SYGVKD. In DNA form, the CDR3 reads TGTGCCATCAGTGAAGCAGGCACAGATACGCAGTATTTT. Its protein product is CAISEAGTDTQYF.

The rearrangement uses TRBV5-6 and TRBJ2-5, with 8 bases aligning to TRBD1. Germline lookup yields CDR1 SGHDT and CDR2 YYEEEE. The J segment lost 5 bases and the V segment lost 6 bases, leaving 9 bases of the junction unmatched. This CDR3 is built from 14 residues. CDR3: CASTRRTGRETQYF. The CDR3 DNA reads TGTGCCAGCACCCGGAGGACAGGGAGGGAGACCCAGTACTTC.

The J gene is TRBJ2-1, the V gene TRBV27; TRBD1 aligns across 9 bases. The CDR3 extends over 14 amino acids. Germline CDR1 is MNHEY and CDR2 is SMNVEV (reference sequence). J gave up 6 bases and V 5 bases, and 5 bases lay outside the gene matches. CDR3 in amino acids: CASSMNRGLNEQFF. The CDR3 DNA reads TGTGCCAGCAGTATGAACAGGGGGCTCAATGAGCAGTTCTTC.

CDR3 loop: CASSIEGLAGGADTQYF. The DNA for the CDR3 is TGTGCCAGTAGTATAGAGGGACTAGCGGGGGGTGCAGATACGCAGTATTTT. The V and J genes are TRBV19 and TRBJ2-3; 15 bases match TRBD2. With V trimmed by 0 bases and J by 4 bases, 2 bases remained unmatched. CDR1 is LNHDA and CDR2 is SQIVND in the germline V gene (reference sequence). The CDR3 has 17 amino acids. The whole variable domain, filled in from reference TRBV19 and TRBJ2-3, reads DGGITQSPKYLFRKEGQNVTLSCEQNLNHDAMYWYRQDPGQGLRLIYYSQIVNDFQKGDIAEGYSVSREKKESFPLTVTSAQKNPTAFYLCASSIEGLAGGADTQYFGPGTRLTVL.

The chain links TRBV7-2 to TRBJ1-2, with TRBD1 matching 8 bases. Germline assignment: CDR1 SGHTA and CDR2 FQGNSA. J gave up 2 bases and V 8 bases, and 7 bases lay outside the gene matches. The CDR3 is 14 residues long. The CDR3 spells CASRLRDRNYGYTF. CDR3 bases: TGTGCCAGCCGGCTTCGGGACAGGAACTATGGCTACACCTTC.

This clone was observed a single time. V and J are TRBV5-5 and TRBJ2-7, with D unresolved. Germline lookup yields CDR1 SGHKS and CDR2 YYEKEE (reference sequence). The germline V and J ends were trimmed by 0 bases and 4 bases, with 11 bases remaining between them. The CDR3 is 14 amino acids. CDR3 DNA: TGTGCCAGCAGCTTGGGAGTGTGGCCTTACGAGCAGTACTTC. This translates into CASSLGVWPYEQYF.

The chain has TRBV5-1 and TRBJ1-5; 10 bases are shared with TRBD1. Germline V gene sequence: CDR1 SGHRS, CDR2 YFSETQ. V was clipped by 4 bases and J by 7 bases; unmatched bases: 11. The length of the CDR3 is 16 residues. Written as DNA, the CDR3 is TGCGCCAGCAGCCTGGGGACAGGGGATCGGAGGCAGCCCCAGCATTTT. Protein product: CASSLGTGDRRQPQHF.

The chain uses TRBV5-6 and TRBJ1-4, with TRBD1 matching over 8 bases. V lost 3 bases to trimming and J lost 8 bases; unmatched junction nucleotides: 9. The V gene's germline CDR1 is SGHDT and CDR2 YYEEEE. This CDR3 is built from 15 residues. CDR3 bases: TGTGCCAGCAGCTCAACACAGGGGGAGGTCGAAAAACTGTTTTTT. Its protein product is CASSSTQGEVEKLFF.

The genes are TRBV19 and TRBJ2-6; a weak D match, TRBD1 (6 bases). Germline loops: CDR1 LNHDA, CDR2 SQIVND (reference sequence). The CDR3 length is 16 residues. Trimming left V 5 bases short and J 2 bases short, with 13 bases between. CDR3 amino acids: CASSSPHRAGANVLTF. CDR3 bases: TGTGCCAGTAGTTCTCCCCACAGGGCTGGGGCCAACGTCCTGACTTTC.